These 19 T cell receptor beta chains originate from one sample sequenced in a study of blood T cell repertoires in COVID-19. The repertoire was sequenced with immunoSEQ multiplex PCR; TCRdb's copy has only in-frame clones and lacks some. This sample has about 300,000 clones, with about 86% found just once. Material: peripheral blood. The receptors were gathered from a woman between 50 and 59 years old with acute or convalescent COVID-19.

V and J are TRBV6-5 and TRBJ1-2; 7 bases map to TRBD1. With V trimmed by 7 bases and J by 3 bases, 8 bases remained unmatched. The CDR3 totals 14 residues. CDR1 is MNHEY and CDR2 is SVGAGI in the germline V gene. This chain's CDR3 is CASTETGDDYGYTF. CDR3 bases: TGTGCCAGCACCGAAACAGGGGATGACTATGGCTACACCTTC.

The rearrangement links TRBV19 to TRBJ1-2; D is possibly TRBD1 (5 bases). CDR1 is LNHDA, CDR2 SQIVND, per germline (reference sequence). The CDR3 is 13 residues long. V was clipped by 5 bases and J by 4 bases, with 11 bases between them. CDR3 coding DNA: TGTGCCAGTAGTCGACAGCAAGCCTATGGCTACACCTTC. Translation gives CASSRQQAYGYTF.

The chain employs TRBV7-2 and TRBJ1-2; 9 nucleotides line up with TRBD1. This CDR3 is 16 amino acids long. Germline loops: CDR1 SGHTA, CDR2 FQGNSA. Losses at the gene ends were 0 bases for V and 5 bases for J; bases not matched to a gene: 7. In DNA, the CDR3 is TGTGCCAGCAGCTTAGCGGGGACAGGGTTTGGATATGGCTACACCTTC. Its translation: CASSLAGTGFGYGYTF. The full variable domain, in which reference TRBV7-2 and TRBJ1-2 provide the parts outside the CDR3, is GAGVSQSPSNKVTEKGKDVELRCDPISGHTALYWYRQSLGQGLEFLIYFQGNSAPDKSGLPSDRFSAERTGGSVSTLTIQRTQQEDSAVYLCASSLAGTGFGYGYTFGSGTRLTVV.

This chain links TRBV11-2 with TRBJ1-2, with D possibly being TRBD1 (5 bases). The germline V gene encodes CDR1 SGHAT and CDR2 FQNNGV. The CDR3 length is 13 residues. V dropped 1 base and J dropped 8 bases, with 11 bases sitting between them. In nucleotides, the CDR3 is TGTGCCAGCAGCTTAGGTGGAACAGGCGGCTACACCTTC. It encodes CASSLGGTGGYTF.

The V and J genes are TRBV30 and TRBJ1-5, with 7 bases fitting TRBD1. V gave up 3 bases and J gave up 4 bases; unmatched junction bases: 9. The germline gives CDR1 GTSNPN, CDR2 SVGIG (reference sequence). The CDR3 sequence is 15 residues long. CDR3 protein: CAWRQPGQMNQPQHF. CDR3 nucleotides: TGTGCCTGGAGACAACCGGGACAGATGAATCAGCCCCAGCATTTT.

The genes are TRBV7-8 and TRBJ2-5; D possibly corresponds to TRBD2 (5 bases). Trimming removed 8 bases from V and 5 bases from J, with 18 bases in between. Per the germline V gene, CDR1 is SGHVS and CDR2 is FQNEAQ. CDR3 length equals 14 residues. The CDR3 protein is CASGDPRGEETQYF. The CDR3 DNA reads TGTGCCAGCGGGGATCCCCGGGGTGAGGAGACCCAGTACTTC.

The chain joins TRBV19 to TRBJ2-1, with D perhaps TRBD2 (6 bases). V lost 10 bases and J lost 0, with 16 bases in between. The CDR3 is made up of 15 amino acids. Germline CDR1 reads LNHDA; CDR2 reads SQIVND (reference sequence). The CDR3 is CATKERVRSYNEQFF. In DNA, the CDR3 is TGTGCCACGAAGGAGCGGGTCCGCTCCTACAATGAGCAGTTCTTC.

Points on this clone: The identical CDR3 is also encoded by other nucleotide sequences in the sample. This rearrangement joins TRBV2 to TRBJ1-1, with a possible D match to TRBD1 (5 bases). Germline V gives CDR1 SNHLY, CDR2 FYNNEI. Trimming stripped 1 base from V and 5 bases from J, with 8 bases between. The CDR3 has 13 amino acids. In DNA form, the CDR3 reads TGTGCCAGCAGTGAAGAAAGGGGAACTGAAGCTTTCTTT. Its translation is CASSEERGTEAFF.

This clone was seen a handful of times. The chain combines TRBV30 with TRBJ2-7; 7 bases align to TRBD1. The junction had 10 bases not matched to a gene; V was cut back by 1 base and J by 4 bases. The CDR3 is 15 amino acids. Germline V gene data show CDR1 as GTSNPN and CDR2 as SVGIG (reference sequence). The CDR3: CAWSEATGIGYEQYF. The DNA of the CDR3 is TGTGCCTGGAGTGAAGCGACAGGGATTGGTTACGAGCAGTACTTC.

The chain has TRBV7-9 and TRBJ1-2; D gene unclear. V was trimmed by 1 base and J by 3 bases, leaving 6 bases between them. This CDR3 region has 13 residues. Germline V gives CDR1 SEHNR, CDR2 FQNEAQ (reference sequence). The CDR3 nucleotides are TGTGCCAGCAGCTTAGATACTGACTATGGCTACACCTTC. Protein product: CASSLDTDYGYTF.

This clone occurred once. This chain joins TRBV10-3 and TRBJ2-5; no clear D gene. The ends were cut back, 4 bases at V and 0 bases at J, with 3 bases in the middle. CDR1 is ENHRY and CDR2 is SYGVKD in the germline V gene. This CDR3 comprises 12 residues. CDR3 nucleotide sequence: TGTGCCATCAGTGGGCACCAAGAGACCCAGTACTTC. Translated, it gives CAISGHQETQYF.

The sample holds one count of this clone. CDR3 amino acids: CASSLGLKWETQYF. CDR3 in DNA: TGTGCCAGCAGCTTGGGCCTAAAATGGGAGACCCAGTACTTC. The chain carries TRBV5-6 and TRBJ2-5; D gene unclear. This CDR3 comprises 14 residues. CDR1 SGHDT and CDR2 YYEEEE come from the germline V gene. V was trimmed by 0 bases and J by 5 bases, leaving 11 bases between them.

The chain joins TRBV5-4 to TRBJ2-7; 10 nucleotides align to TRBD2. Germline trimming cut 0 bases from V and 6 bases from J; bases unmatched to any gene: 6. Germline assignment: CDR1 SGHNT and CDR2 YYREEE (reference sequence). The CDR3 is 15 residues long. The CDR3 nucleotides are TGTGCCAGCAGCTTGGCTAGCGGGAGCTCCGGCGAGCAGTACTTC. Amino acids: CASSLASGSSGEQYF.

The gene calls are TRBV6-5 and TRBJ2-2, with D possibly being TRBD2 (6 bases). Germline-derived CDR1 and CDR2 are MNHEY and SVGAGI. This CDR3 comprises 15 residues. Trimming left V 8 bases short and J 2 bases short, with 15 bases between. The CDR3 sequence: CASRIQGLNTGELFF. CDR3 nucleotides: TGTGCCAGCCGGATTCAGGGACTTAACACCGGGGAGCTGTTTTTT.

This clone was seen a few times. This same CDR3 is encoded by further DNA sequences in the sample. This chain connects TRBV10-2 to TRBJ1-5; a weak D match, TRBD1 (6 bases). CDR3 length: 14 amino acids. Trimming removed 2 bases from V and 7 bases from J, with 12 bases in between. Germline CDR1 and CDR2: WSHSY and SAAADI. CDR3 DNA: TGCGCCAGCAGTGAGACAGGGATGGAGCAGCCCCAGCATTTT. Its translation is CASSETGMEQPQHF.

The chain recombines TRBV24-1 with TRBJ2-7; 7 bases are shared with TRBD1. Germline CDR1 is KGHDR and CDR2 is SFDVKD. V shed 3 bases, J shed 0 bases, and the junction held 7 bases outside the gene matches. This CDR3 region has 16 residues. The CDR3 region has the DNA TGTGCCACCAGTGATCACCCGGGACAGAGCTCCTACGAGCAGTACTTC. This codes for CATSDHPGQSSYEQYF.

V usage is TRBV7-2 and J usage is TRBJ2-2, with TRBD1 matching 9 bases. The trim removed 5 bases at V and 6 bases at J, leaving 7 bases unmatched. The CDR3 is 15 residues long. CDR1 and CDR2 (germline): SGHTA, FQGNSA. The CDR3 loop reads CASSVGQGIPGELFF. DNA for the CDR3: TGTGCCAGCAGCGTGGGACAGGGAATCCCCGGGGAGCTGTTTTTT.

The rearrangement links TRBV7-9 to TRBJ2-3; TRBD1 matches 8 bases. V trimming: 3 bases; J trimming: 4 bases; junction bases outside the gene matches: 6. The CDR3 loop spans 15 amino acids. The germline CDR1 and CDR2 sequences are SEHNR and FQNEAQ (reference sequence). As DNA, the CDR3 is TGTGCCAGCAGCTTGGGGACAGGTGAAGCAGATACGCAGTATTTT. Its protein is CASSLGTGEADTQYF.

The gene calls are TRBV19 and TRBJ2-2; tentatively, D is TRBD2 (6 bases). This CDR3 region has 13 residues. The germline gives CDR1 LNHDA, CDR2 SQIVND (reference sequence). Trimming cost V 7 bases and J 5 bases, with 11 bases left between them. CDR3 in DNA: TGTGCCAGTACCCCACGGGGGACCGGGGAGCTGTTTTTT. Protein: CASTPRGTGELFF.